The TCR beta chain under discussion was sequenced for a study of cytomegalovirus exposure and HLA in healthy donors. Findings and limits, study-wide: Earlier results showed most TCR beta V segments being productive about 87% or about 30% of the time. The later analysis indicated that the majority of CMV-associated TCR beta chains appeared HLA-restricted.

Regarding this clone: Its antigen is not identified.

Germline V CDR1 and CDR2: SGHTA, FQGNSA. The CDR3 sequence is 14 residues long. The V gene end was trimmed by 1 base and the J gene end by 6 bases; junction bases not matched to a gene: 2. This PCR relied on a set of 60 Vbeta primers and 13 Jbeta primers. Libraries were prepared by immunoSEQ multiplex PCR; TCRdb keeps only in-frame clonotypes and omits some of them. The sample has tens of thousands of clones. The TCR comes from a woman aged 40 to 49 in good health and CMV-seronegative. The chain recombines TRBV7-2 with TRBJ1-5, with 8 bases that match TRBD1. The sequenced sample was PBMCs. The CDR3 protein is CASSLGRGPQPQHF. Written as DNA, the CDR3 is TGTGCCAGCAGCTTAGGCAGGGGGCCTCAGCCCCAGCATTTT.